One sample yielded the 7 T cell receptor beta chains listed below, sequenced in a study of beta chain features in type 1 diabetes. The study's findings and limits: Patients with Type 1 diabetes showed moderately but significantly shorter TCRB CDR3s in all four CD4+ subsets.

The antigens of these receptors remain unknown. Expressed TCRB transcripts were sequenced because the entire RNA isolate underwent reverse transcription. Produced via immunoSEQ multiplex PCR; TCRdb's table is partial and in-frame only. This table holds about 170,000 clones, approximately 8.4% found once. Sequencing was performed on central memory CD4+ T cells from blood. The origin of the receptors is a man younger than 35 with type 1 diabetes.

This chain uses TRBV5-4 with TRBJ2-7; 7 positions agree with TRBD1. CDR1 and CDR2 (germline): SGHNT, YYREEE (reference sequence). The CDR3 extends over 14 amino acids. Trimming at V came to 4 bases and at J to 2 bases, leaving 6 bases not matched to a gene. CDR3 sequence: CASSPGGSAYEQYF. CDR3 sequence (DNA): TGTGCCAGCAGCCCAGGGGGTTCGGCCTACGAGCAGTACTTC.

This clone showed up just a few times. CDR3 in amino acids: CASSPGTGTDTQYF. The DNA of the CDR3 is TGTGCCAGCAGCCCAGGGACAGGGACAGATACGCAGTATTTT. The chain carries TRBV11-2 and TRBJ2-3; 9 positions match TRBD1. The CDR3 runs to 14 residues. CDR1 SGHAT and CDR2 FQNNGV come from the germline V gene. The V and J ends lost 5 bases and 3 bases, in that order; junction bases with no gene match: 3.

This clone showed up just a few times. CDR3 region: CASSISGQGIIYGYTF. In DNA form, the CDR3 reads TGTGCCAGTAGTATTTCCGGCCAGGGGATTATCTATGGCTACACCTTC. J is TRBJ1-2 and V is TRBV19; D possibly corresponds to TRBD1 (6 bases). Germline values: CDR1 LNHDA, CDR2 SQIVND (reference sequence). Trimming removed 3 bases from V and 4 bases from J, with 18 bases in between. CDR3 length equals 16 residues.

This clone was counted between two and nine times. V usage is TRBV28 and J usage is TRBJ1-5; maybe TRBD1 (5 bases). This CDR3 has 12 residues. Germline V gives CDR1 MDHEN, CDR2 SYDVKM. The V and J ends lost 3 bases and 9 bases respectively, with 9 bases between them. CDR3 nucleotide sequence: TGTGCCAGCAGTTTGGCAGGGCGGCCCCAGCATTTT. Protein: CASSLAGRPQHF.

This clone was counted a few times. CDR3 region: CASSQTGPKNIQYF. As DNA, the CDR3 is TGTGCCAGCAGCCAGACAGGACCTAAAAACATTCAGTACTTC. The gene calls are TRBV5-4 and TRBJ2-4, with D possibly being TRBD1 (6 bases). The CDR3 length is 14 residues. V was cut by 4 bases and J by 4 bases, with 12 bases left in between. Germline values: CDR1 SGHNT, CDR2 YYREEE (reference sequence).

The genes are TRBV10-3 and TRBJ1-5, with unresolved D. Germline CDR1 and CDR2: ENHRY and SYGVKD. The CDR3 runs to 13 residues. V was trimmed by 6 bases and J by 2 bases, leaving 8 bases between them. CDR3 sequence: CAISGSGNQPQHF. The CDR3 DNA follows: TGTGCCATCAGCGGGTCGGGCAATCAGCCCCAGCATTTT.

V usage is TRBV6-6 and J usage is TRBJ2-3; D unresolved. Germline V CDR1 and CDR2: MNHNY, SVGAGI (reference sequence). This CDR3 region has 12 residues. V shed 0 bases and J shed 8 bases, with 6 bases lying between them. This CDR3 reads CASSYSTGTQYF. CDR3 nucleotide sequence: TGTGCCAGCAGTTACTCTACCGGTACGCAGTATTTT.